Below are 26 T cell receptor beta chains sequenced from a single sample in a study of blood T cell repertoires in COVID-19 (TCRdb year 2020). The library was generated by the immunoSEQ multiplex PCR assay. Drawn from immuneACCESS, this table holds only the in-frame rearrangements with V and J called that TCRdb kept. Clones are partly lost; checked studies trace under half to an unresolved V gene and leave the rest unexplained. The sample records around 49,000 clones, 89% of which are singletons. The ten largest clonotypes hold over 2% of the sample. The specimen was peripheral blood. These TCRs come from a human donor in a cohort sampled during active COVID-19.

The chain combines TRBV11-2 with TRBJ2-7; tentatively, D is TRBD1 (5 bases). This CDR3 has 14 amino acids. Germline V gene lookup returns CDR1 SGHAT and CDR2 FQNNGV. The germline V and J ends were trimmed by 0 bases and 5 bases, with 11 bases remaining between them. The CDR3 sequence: CASSLDRVGHEQYF. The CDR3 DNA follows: TGTGCCAGCAGCTTAGACAGGGTAGGTCACGAGCAGTACTTC.

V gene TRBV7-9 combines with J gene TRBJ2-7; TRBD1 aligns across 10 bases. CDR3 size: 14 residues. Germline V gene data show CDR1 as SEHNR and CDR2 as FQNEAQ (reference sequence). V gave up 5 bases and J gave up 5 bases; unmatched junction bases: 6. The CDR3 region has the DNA TGTGCCAGCAGCCTGGACAGGGGGTGGGACGAGCAGTACTTC. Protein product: CASSLDRGWDEQYF.

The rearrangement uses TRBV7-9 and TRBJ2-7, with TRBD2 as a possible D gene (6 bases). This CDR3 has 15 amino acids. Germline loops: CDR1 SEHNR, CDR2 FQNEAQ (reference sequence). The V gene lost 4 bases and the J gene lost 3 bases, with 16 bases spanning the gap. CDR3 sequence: CASSSAGRASYEQYF. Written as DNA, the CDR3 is TGTGCCAGCAGCTCCGCGGGGCGAGCCAGCTACGAGCAGTACTTC. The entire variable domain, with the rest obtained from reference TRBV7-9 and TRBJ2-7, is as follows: DTGVSQNPRHKITKRGQNVTFRCDPISEHNRLYWYRQTLGQGPEFLTYFQNEAQLEKSRLLSDRFSAERPKGSFSTLEIQRTEQGDSAMYLCASSSAGRASYEQYFGPGTRLTVT.

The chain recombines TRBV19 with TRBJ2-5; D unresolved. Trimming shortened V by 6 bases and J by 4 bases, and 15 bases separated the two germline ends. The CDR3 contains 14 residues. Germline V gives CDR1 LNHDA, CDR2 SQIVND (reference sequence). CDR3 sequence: CASRSPGQTETQYF. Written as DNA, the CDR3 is TGTGCCAGTAGGTCGCCAGGCCAAACAGAGACCCAGTACTTC.

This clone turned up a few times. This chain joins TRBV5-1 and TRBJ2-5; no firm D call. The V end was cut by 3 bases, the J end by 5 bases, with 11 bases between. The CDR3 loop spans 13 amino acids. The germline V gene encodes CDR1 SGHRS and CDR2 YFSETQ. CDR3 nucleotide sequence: TGCGCCAGCAGCTCTGGCTCAGTTGAGACCCAGTACTTC. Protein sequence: CASSSGSVETQYF. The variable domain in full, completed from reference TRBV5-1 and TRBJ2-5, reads KAGVTQTPRYLIKTRGQQVTLSCSPISGHRSVSWYQQTPGQGLQFLFEYFSETQRNKGNFPGRFSGRQFSNSRSEMNVSTLELGDSALYLCASSSGSVETQYFGPGTRLLVL.

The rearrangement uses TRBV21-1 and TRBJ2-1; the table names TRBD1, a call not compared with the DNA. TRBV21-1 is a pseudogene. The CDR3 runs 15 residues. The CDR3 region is CARIISGTGHNEQFF. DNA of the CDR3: TGTGCCAGGATCATTTCCGGGACAGGCCACAATGAGCAGTTCTTC.

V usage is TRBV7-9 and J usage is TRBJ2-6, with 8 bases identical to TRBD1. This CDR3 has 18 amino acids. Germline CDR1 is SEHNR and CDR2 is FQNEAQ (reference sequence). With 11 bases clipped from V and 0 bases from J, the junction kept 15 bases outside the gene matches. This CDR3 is CAPQIWTGTRSGANVLTF. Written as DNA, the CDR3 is TGTGCCCCACAAATATGGACAGGGACCCGCTCTGGGGCCAACGTCCTGACTTTC.

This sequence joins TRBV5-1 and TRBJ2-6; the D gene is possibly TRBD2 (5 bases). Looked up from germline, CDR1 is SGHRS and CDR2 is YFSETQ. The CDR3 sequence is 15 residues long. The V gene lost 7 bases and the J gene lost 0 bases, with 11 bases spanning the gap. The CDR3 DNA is TGCGCCAGCGGTCGGGGTACCTCTGGGGCCAACGTCCTGACTTTC. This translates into CASGRGTSGANVLTF.

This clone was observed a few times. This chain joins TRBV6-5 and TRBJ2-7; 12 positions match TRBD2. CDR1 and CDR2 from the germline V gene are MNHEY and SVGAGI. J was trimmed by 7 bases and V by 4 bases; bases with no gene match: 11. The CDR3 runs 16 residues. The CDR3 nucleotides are TGTGCCAGCAGTTCGACTAGCGGGAGATCGCCTAAGGAGCAGTACTTC. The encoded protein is CASSSTSGRSPKEQYF.

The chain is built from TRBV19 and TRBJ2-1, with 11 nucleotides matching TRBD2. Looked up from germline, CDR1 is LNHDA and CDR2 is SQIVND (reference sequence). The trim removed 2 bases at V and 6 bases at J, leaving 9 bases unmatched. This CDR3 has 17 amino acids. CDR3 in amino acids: CASSIPGRLAGINEQFF. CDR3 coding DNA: TGTGCCAGTAGTATACCAGGGAGACTAGCGGGGATCAATGAGCAGTTCTTC.

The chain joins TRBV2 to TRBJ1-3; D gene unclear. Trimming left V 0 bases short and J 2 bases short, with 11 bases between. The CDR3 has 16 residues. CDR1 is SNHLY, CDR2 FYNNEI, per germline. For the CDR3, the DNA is TGTGCCAGCAGTGAAGCGCCGTCAGGAACTGGAAACACCATATATTTT. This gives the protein CASSEAPSGTGNTIYF. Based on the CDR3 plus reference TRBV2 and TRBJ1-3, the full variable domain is EPEVTQTPSHQVTQMGQEVILRCVPISNHLYFYWYRQILGQKVEFLVSFYNNEISEKSEIFDDQFSVERPDGSNFTLKIRSTKLEDSAMYFCASSEAPSGTGNTIYFGEGSWLTVV.

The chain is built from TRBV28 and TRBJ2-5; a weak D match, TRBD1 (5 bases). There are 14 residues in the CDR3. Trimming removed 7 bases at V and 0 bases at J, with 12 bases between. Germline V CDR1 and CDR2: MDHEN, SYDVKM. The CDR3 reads CASNRHRNQETQYF. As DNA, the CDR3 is TGTGCCAGCAACAGACACAGGAACCAAGAGACCCAGTACTTC.

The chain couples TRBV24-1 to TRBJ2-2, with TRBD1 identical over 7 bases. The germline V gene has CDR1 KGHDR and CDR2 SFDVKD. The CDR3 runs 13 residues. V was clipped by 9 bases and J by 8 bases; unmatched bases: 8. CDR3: CATAGGNIGELFF. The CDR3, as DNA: TGTGCCACCGCAGGGGGAAATATTGGGGAGCTGTTTTTT.

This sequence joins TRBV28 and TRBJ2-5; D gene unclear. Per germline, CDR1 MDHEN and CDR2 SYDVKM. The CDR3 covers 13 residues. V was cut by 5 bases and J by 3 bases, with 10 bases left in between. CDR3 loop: CASSPSREETQYF. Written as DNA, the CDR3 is TGTGCCAGCAGTCCCTCTAGAGAAGAGACCCAGTACTTC.

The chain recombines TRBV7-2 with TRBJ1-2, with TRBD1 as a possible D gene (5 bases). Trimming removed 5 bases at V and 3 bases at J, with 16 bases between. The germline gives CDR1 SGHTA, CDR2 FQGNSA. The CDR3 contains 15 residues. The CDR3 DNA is TGTGCCAGCAGCCCGACCGCCCAGGGTGACTATGGCTACACCTTC. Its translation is CASSPTAQGDYGYTF.

CDR3 in DNA: TGTGCCAGCACTATAAACGGGTTTATTGATACGCAGTATTTT. Its translation: CASTINGFIDTQYF. V and J are TRBV11-2 and TRBJ2-3; D unclear. Germline V gene sequence: CDR1 SGHAT, CDR2 FQNNGV. The CDR3 extends over 14 amino acids. The V end lost 7 bases, the J end lost 6 bases, and 17 bases lay between the germline ends. The full variable domain, in which reference TRBV11-2 and TRBJ2-3 provide the parts outside the CDR3, is EAGVAQSPRYKIIEKRQSVAFWCNPISGHATLYWYQQILGQGPKLLIQFQNNGVVDDSQLPKDRFSAERLKGVDSTLKIQPAKLEDSAVYLCASTINGFIDTQYFGPGTRLTVL.

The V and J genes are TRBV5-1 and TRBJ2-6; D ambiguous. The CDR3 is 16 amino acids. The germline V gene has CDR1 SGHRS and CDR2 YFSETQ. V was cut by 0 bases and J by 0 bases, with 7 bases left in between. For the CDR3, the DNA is TGCGCCAGCAGCTTGGGACTTTACTCTGGGGCCAACGTCCTGACTTTC. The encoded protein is CASSLGLYSGANVLTF.

CDR3 sequence reads: CASHTKTGTNTGELFF. CDR3 nucleotides: TGTGCCAGCCACACAAAGACAGGGACGAACACCGGGGAGCTGTTTTTT. J is TRBJ2-2 and V is TRBV7-8, with 7 bases matching TRBD1. The germline gives CDR1 SGHVS, CDR2 FQNEAQ. Trimming removed 8 bases from V and 0 bases from J; junction bases left unmatched: 9. This CDR3 contains 16 residues. Using reference TRBV7-8 and TRBJ2-2 for the parts outside the CDR3, the full variable domain is GAGVSQSPRYKVAKRGQDVALRCDPISGHVSLFWYQQALGQGPEFLTYFQNEAQLDKSGLPSDRFFAERPEGSVSTLKIQRTQQEDSAVYLCASHTKTGTNTGELFFGEGSRLTVL.

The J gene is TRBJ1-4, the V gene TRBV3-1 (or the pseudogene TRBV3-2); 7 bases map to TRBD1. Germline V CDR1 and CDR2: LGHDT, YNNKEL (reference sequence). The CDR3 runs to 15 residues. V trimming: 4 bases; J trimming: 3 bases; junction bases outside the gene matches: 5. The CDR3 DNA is TGTGCCAGCAGCCCATTACAGGGGCCTAATGAAAAACTGTTTTTT. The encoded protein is CASSPLQGPNEKLFF.

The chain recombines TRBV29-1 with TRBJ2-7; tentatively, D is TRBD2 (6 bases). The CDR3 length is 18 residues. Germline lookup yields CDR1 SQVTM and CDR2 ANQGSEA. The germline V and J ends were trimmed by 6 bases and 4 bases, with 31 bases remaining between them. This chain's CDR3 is CSVGPGVKTPRGGYEQYF. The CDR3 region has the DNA TGCAGCGTGGGGCCGGGAGTCAAAACCCCTAGGGGCGGTTACGAGCAGTACTTC.

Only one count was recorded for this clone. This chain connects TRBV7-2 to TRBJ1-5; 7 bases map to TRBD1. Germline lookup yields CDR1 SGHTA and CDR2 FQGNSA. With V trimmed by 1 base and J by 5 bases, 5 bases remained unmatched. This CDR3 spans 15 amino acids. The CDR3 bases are TGTGCCAGCAGCTTAGGACAGGGTAGGCATCAGCCCCAGCATTTT. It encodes CASSLGQGRHQPQHF.

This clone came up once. The CDR3 region has the DNA TGTGCCACCAGCGAAGATCGGGACAGGAACCAAGAGACCCAGTACTTC. Translated, it gives CATSEDRDRNQETQYF. The chain employs TRBV15 and TRBJ2-5; 8 bases are shared with TRBD1. The CDR3 extends over 16 amino acids. Germline V lookup: CDR1 LNHNV, CDR2 YYDKDF (reference sequence). The J segment lost 0 bases and the V segment lost 5 bases, leaving 8 bases of the junction unmatched.

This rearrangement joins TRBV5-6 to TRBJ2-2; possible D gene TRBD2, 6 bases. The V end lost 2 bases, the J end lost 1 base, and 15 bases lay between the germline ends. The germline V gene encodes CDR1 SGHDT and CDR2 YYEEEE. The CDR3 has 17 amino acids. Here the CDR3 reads CASSFPPGLMNTGELFF. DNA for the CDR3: TGTGCCAGCAGCTTCCCTCCGGGACTCATGAACACCGGGGAGCTGTTTTTT.

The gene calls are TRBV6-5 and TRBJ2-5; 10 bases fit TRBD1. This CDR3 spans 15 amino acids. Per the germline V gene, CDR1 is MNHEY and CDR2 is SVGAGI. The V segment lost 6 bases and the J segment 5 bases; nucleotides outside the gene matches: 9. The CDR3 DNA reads TGTGCCAGCAGGAGGCCGGGACAGGGGTTCGAGACCCAGTACTTC. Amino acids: CASRRPGQGFETQYF.

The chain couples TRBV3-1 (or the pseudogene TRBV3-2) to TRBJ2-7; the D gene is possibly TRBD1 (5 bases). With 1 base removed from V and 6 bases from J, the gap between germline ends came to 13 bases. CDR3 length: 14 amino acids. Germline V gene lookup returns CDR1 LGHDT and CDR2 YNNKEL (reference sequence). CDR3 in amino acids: CASSQVGGRGEQYF. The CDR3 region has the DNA TGTGCCAGCAGCCAAGTTGGCGGAAGGGGCGAGCAGTACTTC.

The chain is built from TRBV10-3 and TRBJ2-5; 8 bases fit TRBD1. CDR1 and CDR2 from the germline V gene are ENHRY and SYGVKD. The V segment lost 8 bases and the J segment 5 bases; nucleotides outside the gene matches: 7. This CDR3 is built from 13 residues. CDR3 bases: TGTGCCATCGCCGACAGGGGAGCTGAGACCCAGTACTTC. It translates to CAIADRGAETQYF.